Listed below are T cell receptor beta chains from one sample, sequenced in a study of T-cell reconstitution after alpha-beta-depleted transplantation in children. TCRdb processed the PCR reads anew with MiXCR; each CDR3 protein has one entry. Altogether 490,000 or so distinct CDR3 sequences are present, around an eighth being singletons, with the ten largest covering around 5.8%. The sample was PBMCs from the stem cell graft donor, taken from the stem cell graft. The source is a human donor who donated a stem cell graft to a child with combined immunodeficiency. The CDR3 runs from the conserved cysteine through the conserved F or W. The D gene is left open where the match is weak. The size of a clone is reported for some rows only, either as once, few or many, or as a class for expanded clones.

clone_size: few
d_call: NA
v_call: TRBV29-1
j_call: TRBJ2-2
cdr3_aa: CSVESIRNTGELFF
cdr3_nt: TGCAGCGTTGAATCGATACGGAACACCGGGGAGCTGTTTTTT

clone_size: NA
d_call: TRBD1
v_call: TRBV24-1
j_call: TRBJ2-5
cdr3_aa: CATSDDAQGFRETQYF
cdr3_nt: TGTGCCACCAGTGATGATGCACAGGGGTTCAGGGAGACCCAGTACTTC

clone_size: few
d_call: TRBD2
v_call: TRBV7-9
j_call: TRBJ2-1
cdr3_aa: CASSGVFAGGPREQFF
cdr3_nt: TGTGCCAGCAGCGGGGTCTTCGCGGGAGGGCCTCGTGAGCAGTTCTTC

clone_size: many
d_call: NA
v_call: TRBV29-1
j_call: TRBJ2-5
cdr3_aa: CSVEDMWTDQETQYF
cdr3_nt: TGCAGCGTTGAAGATATGTGGACAGACCAAGAGACCCAGTACTTC

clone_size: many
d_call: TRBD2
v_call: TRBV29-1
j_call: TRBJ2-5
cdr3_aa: CSAGGGNQETQYF
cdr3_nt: TGCAGCGCCGGGGGAGGGAATCAAGAGACCCAGTACTTC

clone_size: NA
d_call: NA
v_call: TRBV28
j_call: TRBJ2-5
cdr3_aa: CASSFPHRVETQYF
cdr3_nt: TGTGCCAGCAGTTTTCCCCACAGGGTGGAGACCCAGTACTTC

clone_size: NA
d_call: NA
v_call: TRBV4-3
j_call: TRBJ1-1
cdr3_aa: CASSQDPGGAFF
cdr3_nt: TGCGCCAGCAGCCAAGATCCCGGAGGAGCTTTCTTT

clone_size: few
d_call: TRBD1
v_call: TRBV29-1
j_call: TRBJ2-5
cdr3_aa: CSAERTGKETQYF
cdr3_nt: TGCAGCGCAGAGCGGACAGGGAAAGAGACCCAGTACTTC

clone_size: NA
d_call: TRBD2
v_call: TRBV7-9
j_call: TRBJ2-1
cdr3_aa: CASSPRLAGSSYNEQFF
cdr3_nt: TGTGCCAGCAGCCCCCGATTAGCGGGGAGCTCCTACAATGAGCAGTTCTTC

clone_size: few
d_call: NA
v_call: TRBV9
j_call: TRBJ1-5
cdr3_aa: CAKVAGSYRNQPQHF
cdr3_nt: TGTGCCAAGGTTGCAGGCTCCTATCGCAATCAGCCCCAGCATTTT

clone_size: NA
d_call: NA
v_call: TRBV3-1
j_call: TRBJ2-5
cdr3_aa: CASSQDRGPRETQYF
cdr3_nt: TGTGCCAGCAGCCAAGATCGGGGTCCGAGGGAGACCCAGTACTTC

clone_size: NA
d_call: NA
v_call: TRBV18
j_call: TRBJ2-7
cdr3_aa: CASSPPGLYEQYF
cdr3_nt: TGTGCCAGCTCACCACCGGGTCTGTACGAGCAGTACTTC

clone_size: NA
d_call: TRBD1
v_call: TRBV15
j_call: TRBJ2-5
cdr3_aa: CATSRDSGTGVRETQYF
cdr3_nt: TGTGCCACCAGCAGAGACTCCGGGACAGGGGTGCGAGAGACCCAGTACTTC

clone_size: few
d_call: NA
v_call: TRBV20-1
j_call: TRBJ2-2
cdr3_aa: CSARAGVTGELFF
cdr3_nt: TGCAGTGCCCGGGCAGGGGTCACCGGGGAGCTGTTTTTT

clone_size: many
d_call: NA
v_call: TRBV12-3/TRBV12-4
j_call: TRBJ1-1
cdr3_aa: CASTPGTEAFF
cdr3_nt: TGTGCCAGCACCCCGGGCACTGAAGCTTTCTTT

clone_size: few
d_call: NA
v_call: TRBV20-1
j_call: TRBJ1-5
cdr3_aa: CSASQGPDQPQHF
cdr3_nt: TGCAGTGCTAGTCAGGGGCCCGATCAGCCCCAGCATTTT

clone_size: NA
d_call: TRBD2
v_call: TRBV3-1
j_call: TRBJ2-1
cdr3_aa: CASSPSGTRGNEQFF
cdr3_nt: TGTGCCAGCAGCCCCTCCGGGACTAGAGGCAATGAGCAGTTCTTC

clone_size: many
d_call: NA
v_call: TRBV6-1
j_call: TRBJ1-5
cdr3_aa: CASHPGLFGGSNQPQHF
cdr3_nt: TGTGCCAGCCACCCGGGACTTTTTGGGGGTAGCAATCAGCCCCAGCATTTT

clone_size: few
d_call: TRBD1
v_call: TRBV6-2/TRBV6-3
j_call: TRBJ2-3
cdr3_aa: CASSTGTGVTDTQYF
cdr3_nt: TGTGCCAGCAGCACCGGGACAGGGGTCACAGATACGCAGTATTTT

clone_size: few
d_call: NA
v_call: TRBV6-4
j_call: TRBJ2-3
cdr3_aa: CASSERGDSTDTQYF
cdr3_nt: TGTGCCAGCAGTGAACGAGGGGATAGCACAGATACGCAGTATTTT

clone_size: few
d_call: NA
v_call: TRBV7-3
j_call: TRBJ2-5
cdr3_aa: CATSKGAGETQYF
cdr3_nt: TGTGCCACATCGAAAGGGGCAGGGGAGACCCAGTACTTC

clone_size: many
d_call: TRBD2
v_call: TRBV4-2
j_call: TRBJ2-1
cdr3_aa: CASSQGGLSQRGLPTYNEQFF
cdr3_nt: TGTGCCAGCAGCCAAGGGGGCCTTAGTCAAAGGGGACTACCTACTTACAATGAGCAGTTCTTC

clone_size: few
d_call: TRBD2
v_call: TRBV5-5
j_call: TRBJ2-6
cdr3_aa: CASSSGGVPSGANVLTF
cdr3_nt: TGTGCCAGCAGCTCGGGGGGAGTACCCTCTGGGGCCAACGTCCTGACTTTC

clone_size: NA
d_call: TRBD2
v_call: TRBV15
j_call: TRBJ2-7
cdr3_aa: CATSRSGRTTYEQYF
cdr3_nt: TGTGCCACCAGCAGAAGCGGGAGGACGACCTACGAGCAGTACTTC

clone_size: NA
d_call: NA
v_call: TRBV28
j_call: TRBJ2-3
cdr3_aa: CASKDPSSTDTQYF
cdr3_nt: TGTGCCAGCAAAGACCCAAGTAGCACAGATACGCAGTATTTT

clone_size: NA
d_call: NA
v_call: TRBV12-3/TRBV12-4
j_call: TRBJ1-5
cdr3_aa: CASSLGQARSNQPQHF
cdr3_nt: TGTGCCAGCAGTTTAGGGCAGGCGCGGAGCAATCAGCCCCAGCATTTT

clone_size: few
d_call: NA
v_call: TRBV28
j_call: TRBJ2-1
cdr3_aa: CASSLRPRAHNSEQFF
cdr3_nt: TGTGCCAGCAGTCTCAGGCCCCGGGCACATAACAGTGAGCAGTTCTTC

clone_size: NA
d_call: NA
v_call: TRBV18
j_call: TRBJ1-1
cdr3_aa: CASSPLPTNTEAFF
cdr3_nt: TGTGCCAGCTCACCACTACCCACGAACACTGAAGCTTTCTTT

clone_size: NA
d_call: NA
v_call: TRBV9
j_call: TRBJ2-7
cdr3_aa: CASSVAASATYEQYF
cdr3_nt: TGTGCCAGCAGCGTAGCGGCTAGCGCGACCTACGAGCAGTACTTC

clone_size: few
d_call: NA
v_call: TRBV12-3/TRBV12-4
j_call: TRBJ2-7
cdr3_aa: CASTPNLGEQYF
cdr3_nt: TGTGCCAGCACCCCCAACCTGGGCGAGCAGTACTTC

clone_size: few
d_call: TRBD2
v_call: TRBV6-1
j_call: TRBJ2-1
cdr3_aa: CASRESGRAQGEQFF
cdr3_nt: TGTGCCAGCAGGGAGAGCGGGAGGGCCCAGGGTGAGCAGTTCTTC

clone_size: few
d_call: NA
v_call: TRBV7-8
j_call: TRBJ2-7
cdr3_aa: CASSLAIAYEQYF
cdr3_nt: TGTGCCAGCAGCTTAGCCATAGCCTACGAGCAGTACTTC

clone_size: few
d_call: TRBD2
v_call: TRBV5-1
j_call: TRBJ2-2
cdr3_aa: CASSLYTSVNTGELFF
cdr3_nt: TGCGCCAGCAGCTTGTATACTAGCGTAAACACCGGGGAGCTGTTTTTT

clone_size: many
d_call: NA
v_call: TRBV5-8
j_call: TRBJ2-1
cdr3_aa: CASSGWGWINEQFF
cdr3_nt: TGTGCCAGCAGCGGATGGGGTTGGATCAATGAGCAGTTCTTC

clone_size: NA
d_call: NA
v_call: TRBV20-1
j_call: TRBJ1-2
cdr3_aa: CSAHKVGVSNYGYTF
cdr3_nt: TGCAGTGCTCACAAAGTTGGAGTCTCTAACTATGGCTACACCTTC

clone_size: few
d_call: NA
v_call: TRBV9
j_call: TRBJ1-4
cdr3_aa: CASSVDPGNEKLFF
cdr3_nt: TGTGCCAGCAGCGTAGACCCGGGTAATGAAAAACTGTTTTTT